These 18 T cell receptor beta chains originate from one sample sequenced in a study of blood T cell repertoires in COVID-19. Libraries were prepared by immunoSEQ multiplex PCR; TCRdb keeps only in-frame clonotypes and omits some of them. The sample lists roughly 150,000 clones, over 75% occurring once. The material sequenced was peripheral blood. The receptors were sampled from a man older than 75 with COVID-19, enrolled during active disease.

This chain joins TRBV6-6 and TRBJ1-3; 9 nucleotides match TRBD1. The CDR3 runs 16 residues. The junction had 7 bases not matched to a gene; V was cut back by 7 bases and J by 0 bases. Germline CDR1 and CDR2: MNHNY and SVGAGI (reference sequence). The CDR3 nucleotides read TGTGCCAGCACCAGGGACAGGGCCAGCTCTGGAAACACCATATATTTT. Amino acids: CASTRDRASSGNTIYF.

The gene calls are TRBV4-3 and TRBJ1-6, with 8 bases aligning to TRBD1. The CDR3 is made up of 14 amino acids. Trimming cost V 2 bases and J 9 bases; bases outside gene matches: 3. The germline gives CDR1 LGHNA, CDR2 YSLEER. CDR3 DNA: TGCGCCAGCAGCCAAACGGACAGGGTTTCACCCCTCCACTTT. It encodes CASSQTDRVSPLHF.

The J gene is TRBJ1-1, the V gene TRBV5-1; D is ambiguous. The CDR3 runs to 13 residues. Germline lookup yields CDR1 SGHRS and CDR2 YFSETQ. V was trimmed by 0 bases and J by 5 bases, leaving 8 bases between them. The CDR3 DNA reads as TGCGCCAGCAGCTTGGAGCCAGGTACTGAAGCTTTCTTT. Translating it yields CASSLEPGTEAFF.

In its sample, this clone was seen a few times. The chain recombines TRBV19 with TRBJ2-5, with 8 bases fitting TRBD1. V lost 7 bases, J lost 2 bases, and 15 bases stayed unmatched. Looked up from germline, CDR1 is LNHDA and CDR2 is SQIVND (reference sequence). The CDR3 consists of 17 residues. The CDR3 sequence is CASIQPGQAKGQETQYF. The CDR3 DNA reads TGTGCCAGTATACAACCGGGACAGGCGAAGGGACAAGAGACCCAGTACTTC.

V gene TRBV28 combines with J gene TRBJ2-7; TRBD1 agrees at 12 bases. Looked up from germline, CDR1 is MDHEN and CDR2 is SYDVKM. The CDR3 is made up of 15 amino acids. V was pared by 5 bases and J by 7 bases, with 9 bases of the junction left unmatched. CDR3 amino acids: CASSPPGQGAGEQYF. CDR3 in DNA: TGTGCCAGCAGTCCCCCGGGACAGGGGGCTGGAGAGCAGTACTTC.

The sample holds one count of this clone. This chain connects TRBV7-2 to TRBJ1-1, with D uncertain. The germline V gene encodes CDR1 SGHTA and CDR2 FQGNSA. The CDR3 spans 14 residues. The V and J ends lost 3 bases and 3 bases respectively, with 11 bases between them. The chain's CDR3 is CASSFAGIDTEAFF. In DNA, the CDR3 is TGTGCCAGCAGCTTTGCAGGTATCGACACTGAAGCTTTCTTT.

The chain links TRBV11-2 to TRBJ1-6; weak D call: TRBD1 (5 bases). Germline V gene data show CDR1 as SGHAT and CDR2 as FQNNGV. The length of the CDR3 is 16 residues. V lost 5 bases, J lost 8 bases, and 19 bases lay in between. CDR3 sequence (DNA): TGTGCCAGCAGCCCGGGGGTACGAAGCGGCGATTCACCCCTCCACTTT. Amino acid sequence: CASSPGVRSGDSPLHF.

This clone occurred once. This CDR3 is also generated by other DNA sequences in the sample. This rearrangement joins TRBV29-1 to TRBJ2-2; tentatively, D is TRBD1 (6 bases). V was cut by 6 bases and J by 0 bases, with 8 bases left in between. Germline V gene lookup returns CDR1 SQVTM and CDR2 ANQGSEA. The CDR3 covers 13 residues. This CDR3 is CSVRQANTGELFF. CDR3 bases: TGCAGCGTCCGACAGGCGAACACCGGGGAGCTGTTTTTT.

This sequence joins TRBV27 and TRBJ1-6, with D possibly matching TRBD1 (6 bases). This CDR3 region has 19 residues. The germline CDR1 and CDR2 sequences are MNHEY and SMNVEV (reference sequence). Trimming took 5 bases from V and 0 from J, leaving 20 bases between them. The CDR3: CASSEQRGGSSSYNSPLHF. CDR3 DNA sequence: TGTGCCAGCAGTGAACAGAGGGGGGGTTCGAGCTCCTATAATTCACCCCTCCACTTT.

J is TRBJ1-5 and V is TRBV7-2; D is uncertain. The germline V and J ends were trimmed by 0 bases and 4 bases, with 10 bases remaining between them. The CDR3 has 15 amino acids. Germline loops: CDR1 SGHTA, CDR2 FQGNSA. CDR3: CASSLAAGINQPQHF. The CDR3 DNA sequence: TGTGCCAGCAGCTTAGCGGCAGGAATAAATCAGCCCCAGCATTTT.

This rearrangement joins TRBV29-1 to TRBJ1-5, with D uncertain. This CDR3 is built from 13 residues. V dropped 3 bases and J dropped 0 bases, with 6 bases sitting between them. CDR1 is SQVTM, CDR2 ANQGSEA, per germline. CDR3 residues: CSVEEDSNQPQHF. The CDR3 DNA is TGCAGCGTTGAGGAGGATAGCAATCAGCCCCAGCATTTT.

This chain links TRBV6-2 or TRBV6-3 with TRBJ1-3; TRBD1 agrees at 7 bases. Trimming cost V 6 bases and J 2 bases; bases outside gene matches: 7. This CDR3 has 15 residues. Germline V gene sequence: CDR1 MNHEY, CDR2 SVGEGT. As DNA, the CDR3 is TGTGCCAGCAGGCCTACAGGGGCAACTGGAAACACCATATATTTT. Translated: CASRPTGATGNTIYF.

The chain has TRBV6-2 or TRBV6-3 and TRBJ1-5; D gene unclear. The CDR3 consists of 12 residues. Deletions cut 6 bases from V and 5 bases from J, with 8 bases between. The germline CDR1 and CDR2 sequences are MNHEY and SVGEGT. CDR3 bases: TGTGCCAGCAGCTTAGTCTATCAGCCCCAGCATTTT. The encoded protein is CASSLVYQPQHF.

The rearrangement joins TRBV6-1 to TRBJ1-6; D is unresolved. Germline assignment: CDR1 MNHNS and CDR2 SASEGT. CDR3 length: 15 residues. V lost 0 bases and J 7 bases, leaving 10 bases between the germline ends. The DNA for the CDR3 is TGTGCCAGCAGTGAAGCGGGGAGGGTCAATTCACCCCTCCACTTT. Translated, it gives CASSEAGRVNSPLHF.

The rearrangement uses TRBV19 and TRBJ2-7; D may be TRBD2 (7 bases). CDR3 size: 12 residues. Germline CDR1 reads LNHDA; CDR2 reads SQIVND (reference sequence). Trimming took off 7 bases at V and 3 bases at J, with 10 bases between the two ends. The DNA of the CDR3 is TGTGCCAGTAAGGGGGGGGACTACGAGCAGTACTTC. Amino acids: CASKGGDYEQYF.

As DNA, the CDR3 is TGTGCCAGCAGCCCCGGGACAGGGGGCCGGGGCTACACCTTC. Its translation: CASSPGTGGRGYTF. V and J are TRBV5-6 and TRBJ1-2; 12 nucleotides align to TRBD1. V lost 4 bases to trimming and J lost 8 bases; unmatched junction nucleotides: 6. Germline loops: CDR1 SGHDT, CDR2 YYEEEE. The CDR3 loop spans 14 amino acids.

This sequence joins TRBV5-1 and TRBJ1-4; D gene ambiguous. Looked up from germline, CDR1 is SGHRS and CDR2 is YFSETQ. This CDR3 region has 12 residues. Trimming left V 3 bases short and J 3 bases short, with 3 bases between. Written as DNA, the CDR3 is TGCGCCAGCAGCTACTCTAATGAAAAACTGTTTTTT. This sequence encodes CASSYSNEKLFF.

The chain is built from TRBV7-2 and TRBJ2-3; tentative D call: TRBD1 (6 bases). The germline V gene has CDR1 SGHTA and CDR2 FQGNSA. The CDR3 covers 14 residues. Trimming left V 9 bases short and J 1 base short, with 14 bases between. The CDR3 loop reads CASSQGVRTDTQYF. The CDR3 nucleotides are TGTGCCAGTTCACAGGGCGTCCGCACAGATACGCAGTATTTT.